Listed here are 21 T cell receptor beta chains from one sample, sequenced in a study of technical replicates of blood from several donors. The method was immunoSEQ multiplex PCR; TCRdb's version includes in-frame clones alone and lacks a portion of them. In the table there are more than 70,000 clones, 93% of which are singletons. The sample comprised T cells isolated from PBMCs. Receptors were obtained from a human donor in good health.

The chain recombines TRBV4-1 with TRBJ1-5; 11 nucleotides match TRBD1. With 3 bases clipped from V and 4 bases from J, the junction kept 8 bases outside the gene matches. Germline V gene lookup returns CDR1 MGHRA and CDR2 YSYEKL. The CDR3 loop spans 17 amino acids. The DNA for the CDR3 is TGCGCCAGCAGCCATTTTCCGGGACAGGGGGGTAATCAGCCCCAGCATTTT. Protein product: CASSHFPGQGGNQPQHF.

The chain joins TRBV30 to TRBJ2-1; unclear D gene. This CDR3 has 11 amino acids. Germline loops: CDR1 GTSNPN, CDR2 SVGIG (reference sequence). The germline V and J ends were trimmed by 0 bases and 8 bases, with 5 bases remaining between them. CDR3 sequence: CAWSVLYEQFF. DNA of the CDR3: TGTGCCTGGAGTGTACTTTATGAGCAGTTCTTC.

The chain has TRBV9 and TRBJ2-2, with D possibly matching TRBD2 (6 bases). Per germline, CDR1 SGDLS and CDR2 YYNGEE. The V end was cut by 4 bases, the J end by 1 base, with 14 bases between. The CDR3 is 16 amino acids. CDR3 in amino acids: CASSPRGSGNTGELFF. The CDR3 region has the DNA TGTGCCAGCAGCCCCCGGGGTAGCGGGAACACCGGGGAGCTGTTTTTT.

The V and J genes are TRBV6-5 and TRBJ2-3; 8 nucleotides line up with TRBD1. Trimming took 6 bases from V and 2 from J; bases not matched to a gene: 7. The CDR3 spans 15 residues. The germline gives CDR1 MNHEY, CDR2 SVGAGI. CDR3 loop: CASSSGQGYTDTQYF. The CDR3 DNA follows: TGTGCCAGCAGCTCTGGACAGGGCTACACAGATACGCAGTATTTT.

The chain joins TRBV19 to TRBJ2-7; D perhaps matches TRBD1 (6 bases). The CDR3 is made up of 15 amino acids. The germline V and J ends were trimmed by 5 bases and 3 bases, with 17 bases remaining between them. Germline values: CDR1 LNHDA, CDR2 SQIVND (reference sequence). The CDR3 DNA sequence: TGTGCCAGTAGTCCGAGAGAACAGGGTAACTACGAGCAGTACTTC. The encoded protein is CASSPREQGNYEQYF.

The chain carries TRBV27 and TRBJ2-6; no clear D gene. V was clipped by 5 bases and J by 0 bases, with 5 bases between them. This CDR3 is 14 amino acids long. Germline CDR1 reads MNHEY; CDR2 reads SMNVEV (reference sequence). CDR3 DNA: TGTGCCAGCAGTCTAAGCTCTGGGGCCAACGTCCTGACTTTC. Its protein product is CASSLSSGANVLTF.

This chain uses TRBV4-2 with TRBJ2-1, with a tentative D call TRBD2 (5 bases). CDR3 length: 12 amino acids. V was cut by 4 bases and J by 10 bases, with 11 bases left in between. From germline, CDR1 is LGHNA and CDR2 YNFKEQ. The CDR3 region is CASSPGLTEQFF. DNA for the CDR3: TGTGCCAGCAGCCCTGGACTCACCGAGCAGTTCTTC.

V is TRBV27 and J is TRBJ2-7; no reliable D call. CDR3 length equals 15 residues. The V end lost 5 bases, the J end lost 7 bases, and 21 bases lay between the germline ends. The germline gives CDR1 MNHEY, CDR2 SMNVEV (reference sequence). The DNA for the CDR3 is TGTGCCAGCAGTCCTCCCCTGGGCAGCCGGTTTGAGCAGTACTTC. It specifies CASSPPLGSRFEQYF.

V gene TRBV18 combines with J gene TRBJ1-2; D might be TRBD1 (5 bases). The germline V gene has CDR1 KGHSH and CDR2 LQKENI. V was trimmed by 0 bases and J by 7 bases, leaving 9 bases between them. CDR3 length: 13 residues. The CDR3 bases are TGTGCCAGCTCACCACCGCGGGGCTCTGGCTACACCTTC. Amino acids: CASSPPRGSGYTF. Combining the CDR3 with reference TRBV18 and TRBJ1-2 gives the whole variable domain NAGVMQNPRHLVRRRGQEARLRCSPMKGHSHVYWYRQLPEEGLKFMVYLQKENIIDESGMPKERFSAEFPKEGPSILRIQQVVRGDSAAYFCASSPPRGSGYTFGSGTRLTVV.

This rearrangement joins TRBV5-1 to TRBJ1-1, with 9 bases fitting TRBD1. V shed 4 bases, J shed 4 bases, and the junction held 14 bases outside the gene matches. This CDR3 spans 17 amino acids. Per germline, CDR1 SGHRS and CDR2 YFSETQ. The DNA of the CDR3 is TGCGCCAGCAGCAAATACGGGGACAGGGCAGCGATCACTGAAGCTTTCTTT. Amino acids: CASSKYGDRAAITEAFF.

The V and J genes are TRBV27 and TRBJ2-1, with TRBD2 matching 10 bases. The CDR3 runs to 15 residues. The germline gives CDR1 MNHEY, CDR2 SMNVEV (reference sequence). Trimming removed 6 bases from V and 9 bases from J; junction bases left unmatched: 11. In nucleotides, the CDR3 is TGTGCCAGCAGCCAATCGGAAGCGGGGGGGCGTGAGCAGTTCTTC. This translates into CASSQSEAGGREQFF.

The V and J genes are TRBV28 and TRBJ1-5; D is perhaps TRBD1 (6 bases). The germline V gene encodes CDR1 MDHEN and CDR2 SYDVKM. V lost 8 bases, J lost 0 bases, and 17 bases lay in between. The CDR3 length is 16 residues. The DNA for the CDR3 is TGTGCCAGCCTCAACAACAGGGCTTATAGCAATCAGCCCCAGCATTTT. Translation: CASLNNRAYSNQPQHF. The full variable domain, completed using reference TRBV28 and TRBJ1-5, is DVKVTQSSRYLVKRTGEKVFLECVQDMDHENMFWYRQDPGLGLRLIYFSYDVKMKEKGDIPEGYSVSREKKERFSLILESASTNQTSMYLCASLNNRAYSNQPQHFGDGTRLSIL.

The rearrangement joins TRBV25-1 to TRBJ1-1; possibly TRBD1 for D (5 bases). Per the germline V gene, CDR1 is MGHDK and CDR2 is SYGVNS. Trimming shortened V by 6 bases and J by 0 bases, and 8 bases separated the two germline ends. The CDR3 contains 13 residues. CDR3 coding DNA: TGTGCCAGCAGGACAGCCATGAACACTGAAGCTTTCTTT. Protein sequence: CASRTAMNTEAFF.

J is TRBJ1-5 and V is TRBV27, with 9 bases identical to TRBD1. V gave up 5 bases and J gave up 4 bases; unmatched junction bases: 9. The CDR3 spans 16 residues. Germline CDR1 and CDR2: MNHEY and SMNVEV (reference sequence). CDR3 nucleotide sequence: TGTGCCAGCAGTCCCTTCCCCGACAGGGGGAATCAGCCCCAGCATTTT. It translates to CASSPFPDRGNQPQHF.

This clone was counted between two and nine times. The chain combines TRBV6-1 with TRBJ2-1, with 11 nucleotides matching TRBD2. Germline lookup yields CDR1 MNHNS and CDR2 SASEGT. The CDR3 is 17 residues long. J lost 8 bases, V lost 3 bases, and 12 bases had no gene match. This CDR3 is CASSEAVAGGPGDEQFF. For the CDR3, the DNA is TGTGCCAGCAGTGAGGCCGTAGCGGGGGGGCCGGGAGATGAGCAGTTCTTC.

J is TRBJ2-1 and V is TRBV2, with 9 bases fitting TRBD2. The germline gives CDR1 SNHLY, CDR2 FYNNEI. The CDR3 has 14 residues. With 8 bases clipped from V and 5 bases from J, the junction kept 7 bases outside the gene matches. CDR3 protein: CASGGLASHNEQFF. CDR3 DNA: TGTGCCAGCGGTGGACTAGCGTCTCACAATGAGCAGTTCTTC.

This rearrangement joins TRBV28 to TRBJ2-2; tentative D call: TRBD1 (6 bases). The CDR3 runs 15 residues. Germline-derived CDR1 and CDR2 are MDHEN and SYDVKM. V lost 1 base and J 7 bases, leaving 13 bases between the germline ends. This chain's CDR3 is CASSLYLGAGGELFF. The DNA of the CDR3 is TGTGCCAGCAGTTTATATCTGGGGGCAGGCGGGGAGCTGTTTTTT.

The J gene is TRBJ2-2, the V gene TRBV5-1, with TRBD1 matching over 9 bases. Trimming took 4 bases from V and 5 from J; bases not matched to a gene: 6. The CDR3 loop spans 15 amino acids. Germline CDR1 SGHRS, CDR2 YFSETQ. CDR3 sequence reads: CASSHRTGATGELFF. The CDR3 bases are TGCGCCAGCAGCCATAGGACAGGGGCGACCGGGGAGCTGTTTTTT. Full variable domain (rest looked up from reference TRBV5-1 and TRBJ2-2): KAGVTQTPRYLIKTRGQQVTLSCSPISGHRSVSWYQQTPGQGLQFLFEYFSETQRNKGNFPGRFSGRQFSNSRSEMNVSTLELGDSALYLCASSHRTGATGELFFGEGSRLTVL.

The rearrangement joins TRBV7-9 to TRBJ2-5, with D possibly TRBD1 on 5 matching bases. Between the trimmed V and J ends, which lost 5 bases and 3 bases, there was a span of 13 bases. The CDR3 length is 14 residues. The germline V gene has CDR1 SEHNR and CDR2 FQNEAQ (reference sequence). The CDR3 region is CASSHTGVEETQYF. DNA for the CDR3: TGTGCCAGCAGCCATACAGGTGTTGAAGAGACCCAGTACTTC.

This clone was seen once. The chain couples TRBV2 to TRBJ1-1, with TRBD1 matching 7 bases. There are 16 residues in the CDR3. With V trimmed by 1 base and J by 4 bases, 9 bases remained unmatched. Looked up from germline, CDR1 is SNHLY and CDR2 is FYNNEI. CDR3: CASSEEGARLGTEAFF. CDR3 DNA: TGTGCCAGCAGTGAAGAGGGGGCGAGGTTAGGCACTGAAGCTTTCTTT.

This chain joins TRBV7-9 and TRBJ1-4; D possibly corresponds to TRBD1 (5 bases). With 1 base removed from V and 5 bases from J, the gap between germline ends came to 11 bases. The CDR3 spans 15 residues. CDR1 and CDR2 (germline): SEHNR, FQNEAQ (reference sequence). CDR3 residues: CASSLDVAGNEKLFF. DNA of the CDR3: TGTGCCAGCAGCTTAGATGTCGCAGGGAATGAAAAACTGTTTTTT.